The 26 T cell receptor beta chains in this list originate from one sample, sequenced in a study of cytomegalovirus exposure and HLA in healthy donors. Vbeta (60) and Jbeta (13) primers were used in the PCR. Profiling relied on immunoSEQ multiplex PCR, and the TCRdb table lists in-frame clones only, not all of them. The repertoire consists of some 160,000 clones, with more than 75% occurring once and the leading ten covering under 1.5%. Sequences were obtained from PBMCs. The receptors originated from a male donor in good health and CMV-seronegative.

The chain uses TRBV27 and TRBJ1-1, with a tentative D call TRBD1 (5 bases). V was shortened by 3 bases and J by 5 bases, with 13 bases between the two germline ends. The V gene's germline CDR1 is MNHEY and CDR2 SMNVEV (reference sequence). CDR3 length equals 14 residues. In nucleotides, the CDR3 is TGTGCCAGCAGTTTTGGGGGGGGAGGAACTGAAGCTTTCTTT. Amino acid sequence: CASSFGGGGTEAFF.

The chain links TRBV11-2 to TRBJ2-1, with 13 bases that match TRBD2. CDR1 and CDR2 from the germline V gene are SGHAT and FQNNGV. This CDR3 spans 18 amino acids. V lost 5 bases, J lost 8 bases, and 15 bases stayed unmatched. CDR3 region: CASSLPGLAGPPLHEQFF. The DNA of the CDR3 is TGTGCCAGCAGCCTACCGGGACTAGCGGGACCCCCCCTTCATGAGCAGTTCTTC. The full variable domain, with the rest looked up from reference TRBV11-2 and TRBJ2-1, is EAGVAQSPRYKIIEKRQSVAFWCNPISGHATLYWYQQILGQGPKLLIQFQNNGVVDDSQLPKDRFSAERLKGVDSTLKIQPAKLEDSAVYLCASSLPGLAGPPLHEQFFGPGTRLTVL.

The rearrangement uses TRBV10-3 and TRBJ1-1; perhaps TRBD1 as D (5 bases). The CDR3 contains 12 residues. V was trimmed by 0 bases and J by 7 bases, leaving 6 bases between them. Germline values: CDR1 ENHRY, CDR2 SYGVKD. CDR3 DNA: TGTGCCATCAGTGAGTCCGACAGTGAAGCTTTCTTT. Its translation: CAISESDSEAFF.

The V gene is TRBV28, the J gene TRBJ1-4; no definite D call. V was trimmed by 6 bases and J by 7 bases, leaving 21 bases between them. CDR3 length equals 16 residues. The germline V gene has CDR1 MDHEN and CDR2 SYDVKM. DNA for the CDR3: TGTGCCAGCAGCTCTATGGCAGGCAGCTTTAGTGAAAAACTGTTTTTT. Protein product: CASSSMAGSFSEKLFF.

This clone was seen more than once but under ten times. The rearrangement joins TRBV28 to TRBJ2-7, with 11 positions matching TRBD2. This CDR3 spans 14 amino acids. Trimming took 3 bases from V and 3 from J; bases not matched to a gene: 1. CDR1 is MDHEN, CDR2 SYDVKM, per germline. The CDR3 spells CASSLTSGIYEQYF. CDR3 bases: TGTGCCAGCAGTTTGACTAGCGGGATCTACGAGCAGTACTTC. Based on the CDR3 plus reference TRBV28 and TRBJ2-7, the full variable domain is DVKVTQSSRYLVKRTGEKVFLECVQDMDHENMFWYRQDPGLGLRLIYFSYDVKMKEKGDIPEGYSVSREKKERFSLILESASTNQTSMYLCASSLTSGIYEQYFGPGTRLTVT.

In nucleotides, the CDR3 is TGTGCCAGCAGTTTAGGGGCAGGGGCCCTTCATGGCTACACCTTC. It yields the protein CASSLGAGALHGYTF. This chain links TRBV27 with TRBJ1-2; tentative D call: TRBD1 (6 bases). The germline V gene encodes CDR1 MNHEY and CDR2 SMNVEV (reference sequence). V shed 2 bases and J shed 6 bases, with 16 bases lying between them. This CDR3 is 15 amino acids long.

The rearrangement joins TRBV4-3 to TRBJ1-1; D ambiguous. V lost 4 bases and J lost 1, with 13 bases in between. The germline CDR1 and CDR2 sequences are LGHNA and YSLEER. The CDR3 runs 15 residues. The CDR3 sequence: CASSPNALRNTEAFF. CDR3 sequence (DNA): TGCGCCAGCAGCCCAAACGCTCTTAGGAACACTGAAGCTTTCTTT.

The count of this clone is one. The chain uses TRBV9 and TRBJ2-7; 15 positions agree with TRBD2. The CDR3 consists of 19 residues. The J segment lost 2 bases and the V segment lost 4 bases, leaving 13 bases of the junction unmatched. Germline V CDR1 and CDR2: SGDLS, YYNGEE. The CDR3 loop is CASSSRAGTSGGSTYEQYF. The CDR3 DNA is TGTGCCAGCAGCTCCCGCGCCGGGACTAGCGGGGGGAGTACCTACGAGCAGTACTTC. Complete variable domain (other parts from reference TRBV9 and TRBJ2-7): DSGVTQTPKHLITATGQRVTLRCSPRSGDLSVYWYQQSLDQGLQFLIQYYNGEERAKGNILERFSAQQFPDLHSELNLSSLELGDSALYFCASSSRAGTSGGSTYEQYFGPGTRLTVT.

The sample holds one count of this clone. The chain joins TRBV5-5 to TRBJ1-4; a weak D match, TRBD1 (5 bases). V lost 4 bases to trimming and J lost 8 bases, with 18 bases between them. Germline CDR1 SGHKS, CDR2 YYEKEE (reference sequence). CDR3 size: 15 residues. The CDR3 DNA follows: TGTGCCAGCAGCCCCCTGACGCGGGGACTCGAAAAACTGTTTTTT. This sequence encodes CASSPLTRGLEKLFF.

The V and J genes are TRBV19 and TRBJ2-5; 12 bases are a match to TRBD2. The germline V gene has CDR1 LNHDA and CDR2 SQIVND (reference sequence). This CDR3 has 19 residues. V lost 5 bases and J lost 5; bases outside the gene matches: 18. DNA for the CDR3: TGTGCCAGTAGTGCCGGAGGGGGACTAGCGGGTTGGGAGGTCGAGACCCAGTACTTC. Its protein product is CASSAGGGLAGWEVETQYF.

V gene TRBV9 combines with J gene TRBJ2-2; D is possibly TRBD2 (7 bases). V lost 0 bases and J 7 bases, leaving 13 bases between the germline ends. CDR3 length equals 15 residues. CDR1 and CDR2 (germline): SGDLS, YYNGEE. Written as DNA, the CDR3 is TGTGCCAGCAGCGTAGCCCCGGGGGGCGGCGGGGAGCTGTTTTTT. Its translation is CASSVAPGGGGELFF.

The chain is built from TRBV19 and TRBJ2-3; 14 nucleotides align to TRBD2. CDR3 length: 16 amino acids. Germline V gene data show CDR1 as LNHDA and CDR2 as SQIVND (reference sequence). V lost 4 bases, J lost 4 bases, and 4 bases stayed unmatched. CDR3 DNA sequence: TGTGCCAGTAGTACTGGGACTAGCGGGAGTGCAGATACGCAGTATTTT. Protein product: CASSTGTSGSADTQYF.

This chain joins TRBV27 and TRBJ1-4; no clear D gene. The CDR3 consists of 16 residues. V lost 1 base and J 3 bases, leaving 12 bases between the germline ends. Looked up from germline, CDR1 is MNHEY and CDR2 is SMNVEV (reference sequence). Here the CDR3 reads CASSLYGYGANEKLFF. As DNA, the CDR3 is TGTGCCAGCAGTTTATACGGGTACGGTGCTAATGAAAAACTGTTTTTT.

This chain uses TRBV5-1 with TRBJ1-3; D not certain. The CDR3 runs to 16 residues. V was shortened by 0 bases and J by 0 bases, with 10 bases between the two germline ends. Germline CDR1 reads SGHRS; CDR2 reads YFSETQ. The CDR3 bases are TGCGCCAGCAGCTTGGATCAGGTTCTCTCTGGAAACACCATATATTTT. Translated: CASSLDQVLSGNTIYF. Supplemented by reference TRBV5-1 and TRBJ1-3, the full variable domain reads KAGVTQTPRYLIKTRGQQVTLSCSPISGHRSVSWYQQTPGQGLQFLFEYFSETQRNKGNFPGRFSGRQFSNSRSEMNVSTLELGDSALYLCASSLDQVLSGNTIYFGEGSWLTVV.

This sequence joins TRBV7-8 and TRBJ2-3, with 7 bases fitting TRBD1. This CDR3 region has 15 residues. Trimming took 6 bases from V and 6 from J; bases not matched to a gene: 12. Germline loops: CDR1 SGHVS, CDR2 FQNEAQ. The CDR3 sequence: CASRQGVLGMDTQYF. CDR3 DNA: TGTGCCAGCAGGCAGGGGGTTCTAGGGATGGATACGCAGTATTTT.

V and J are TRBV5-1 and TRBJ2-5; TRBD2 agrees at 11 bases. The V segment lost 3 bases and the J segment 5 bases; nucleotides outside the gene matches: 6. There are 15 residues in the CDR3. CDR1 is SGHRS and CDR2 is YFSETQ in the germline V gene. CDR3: CASSSTLAGGETQYF. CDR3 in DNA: TGCGCCAGCAGCTCCACATTAGCGGGGGGGGAGACCCAGTACTTC.

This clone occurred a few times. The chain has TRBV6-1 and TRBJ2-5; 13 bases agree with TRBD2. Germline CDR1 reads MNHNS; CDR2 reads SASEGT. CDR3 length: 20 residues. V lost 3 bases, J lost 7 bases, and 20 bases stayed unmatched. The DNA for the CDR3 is TGTGCCAGCAGTGATATTCAGGGAGCAGGAGGACTAGCGGGAGAAGGGACCCAGTACTTC. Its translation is CASSDIQGAGGLAGEGTQYF.

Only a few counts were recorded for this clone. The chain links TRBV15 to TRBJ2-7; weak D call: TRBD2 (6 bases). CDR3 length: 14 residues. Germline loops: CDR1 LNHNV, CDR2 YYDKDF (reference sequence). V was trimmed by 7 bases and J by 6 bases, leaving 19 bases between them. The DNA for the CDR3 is TGTGCCACCACCGGGGACTCCCAGACCGCCGAGCAGTACTTC. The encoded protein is CATTGDSQTAEQYF.

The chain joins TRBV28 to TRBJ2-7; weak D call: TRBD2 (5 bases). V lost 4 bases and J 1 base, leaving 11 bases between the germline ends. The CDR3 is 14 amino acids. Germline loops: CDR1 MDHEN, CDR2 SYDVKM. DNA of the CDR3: TGTGCCAGCAGTTCCGGACTGAGATCCTACGAGCAGTACTTC. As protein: CASSSGLRSYEQYF.

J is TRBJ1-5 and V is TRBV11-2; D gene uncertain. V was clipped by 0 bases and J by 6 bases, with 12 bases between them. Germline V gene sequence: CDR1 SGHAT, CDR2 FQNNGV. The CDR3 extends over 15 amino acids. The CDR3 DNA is TGTGCCAGCAGCTTAGATAGCAGATCCCCTCAGCCCCAGCATTTT. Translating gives CASSLDSRSPQPQHF.

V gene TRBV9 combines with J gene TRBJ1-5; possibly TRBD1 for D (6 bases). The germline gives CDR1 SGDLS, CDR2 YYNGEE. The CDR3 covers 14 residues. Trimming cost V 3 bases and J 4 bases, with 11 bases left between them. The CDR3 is CASSETGSNQPQHF. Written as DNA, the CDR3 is TGTGCCAGCAGCGAGACAGGCAGTAATCAGCCCCAGCATTTT. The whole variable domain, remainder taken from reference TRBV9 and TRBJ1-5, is DSGVTQTPKHLITATGQRVTLRCSPRSGDLSVYWYQQSLDQGLQFLIQYYNGEERAKGNILERFSAQQFPDLHSELNLSSLELGDSALYFCASSETGSNQPQHFGDGTRLSIL.

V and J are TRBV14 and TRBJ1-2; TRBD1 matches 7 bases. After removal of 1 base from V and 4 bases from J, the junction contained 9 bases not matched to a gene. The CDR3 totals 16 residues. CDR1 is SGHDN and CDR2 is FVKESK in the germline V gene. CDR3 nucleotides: TGTGCCAGCAGCCAAGGGATCGAGGCAGGGGGCTATGGCTACACCTTC. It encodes CASSQGIEAGGYGYTF.

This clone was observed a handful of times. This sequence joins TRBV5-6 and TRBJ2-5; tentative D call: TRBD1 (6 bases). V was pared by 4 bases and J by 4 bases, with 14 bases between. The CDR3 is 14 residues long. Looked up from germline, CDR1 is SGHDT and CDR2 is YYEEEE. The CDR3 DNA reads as TGTGCCAGCAGCCTAGGGGGTCTGGGAGAGACCCAGTACTTC. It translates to CASSLGGLGETQYF.

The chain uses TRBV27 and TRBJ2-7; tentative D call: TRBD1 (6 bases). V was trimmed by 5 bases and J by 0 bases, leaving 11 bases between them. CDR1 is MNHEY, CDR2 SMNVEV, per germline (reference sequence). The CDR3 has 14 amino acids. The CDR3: CASSQRGSSYEQYF. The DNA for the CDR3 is TGTGCCAGCAGTCAAAGGGGGAGCTCCTACGAGCAGTACTTC.

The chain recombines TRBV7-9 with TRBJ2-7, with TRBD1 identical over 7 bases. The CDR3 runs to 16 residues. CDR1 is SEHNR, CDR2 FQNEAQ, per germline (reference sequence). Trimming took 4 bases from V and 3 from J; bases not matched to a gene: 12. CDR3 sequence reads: CASSSATGPQFYEQYF. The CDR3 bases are TGTGCCAGCAGCTCAGCGACAGGGCCCCAGTTCTACGAGCAGTACTTC.

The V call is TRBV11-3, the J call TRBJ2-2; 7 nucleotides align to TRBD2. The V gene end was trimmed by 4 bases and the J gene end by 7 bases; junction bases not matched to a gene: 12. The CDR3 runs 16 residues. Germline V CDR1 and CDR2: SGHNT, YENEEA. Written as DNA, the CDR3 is TGTGCCAGCAGCTCCGGGGGGTCCGCCCGGAACGGGGAGCTGTTTTTT. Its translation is CASSSGGSARNGELFF.